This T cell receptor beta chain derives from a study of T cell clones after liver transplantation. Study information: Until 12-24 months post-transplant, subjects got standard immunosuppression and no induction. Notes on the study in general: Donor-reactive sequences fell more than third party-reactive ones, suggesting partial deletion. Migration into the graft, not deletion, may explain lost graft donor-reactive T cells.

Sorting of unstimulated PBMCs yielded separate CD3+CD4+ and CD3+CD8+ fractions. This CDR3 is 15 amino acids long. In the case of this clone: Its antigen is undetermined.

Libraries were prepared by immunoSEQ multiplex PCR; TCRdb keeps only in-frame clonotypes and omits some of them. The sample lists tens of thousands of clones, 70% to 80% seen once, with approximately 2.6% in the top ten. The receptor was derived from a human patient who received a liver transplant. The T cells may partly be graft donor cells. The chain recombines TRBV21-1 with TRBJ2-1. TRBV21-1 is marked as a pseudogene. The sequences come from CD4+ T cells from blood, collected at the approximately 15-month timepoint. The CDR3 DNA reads TGTGCCAGCAGCAAAGTCGTCATACGTCCGAATGAGCAGTTCTTC. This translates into CASSKVVIRPNEQFF.